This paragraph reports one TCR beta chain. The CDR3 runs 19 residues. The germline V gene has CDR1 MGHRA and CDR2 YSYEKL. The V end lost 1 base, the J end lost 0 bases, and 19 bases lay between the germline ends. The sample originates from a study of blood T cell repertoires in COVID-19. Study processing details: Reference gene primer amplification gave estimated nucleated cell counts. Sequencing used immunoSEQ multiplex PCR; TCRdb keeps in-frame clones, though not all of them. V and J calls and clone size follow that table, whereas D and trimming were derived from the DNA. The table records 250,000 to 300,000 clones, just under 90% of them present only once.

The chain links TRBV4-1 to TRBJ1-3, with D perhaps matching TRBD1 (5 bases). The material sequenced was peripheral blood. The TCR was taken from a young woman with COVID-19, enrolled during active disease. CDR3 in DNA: TGCGCCAGCAGCCAAGTCAGGGAAGCGACAGCTCGCTCTGGAAACACCATATATTTT. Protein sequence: CASSQVREATARSGNTIYF.